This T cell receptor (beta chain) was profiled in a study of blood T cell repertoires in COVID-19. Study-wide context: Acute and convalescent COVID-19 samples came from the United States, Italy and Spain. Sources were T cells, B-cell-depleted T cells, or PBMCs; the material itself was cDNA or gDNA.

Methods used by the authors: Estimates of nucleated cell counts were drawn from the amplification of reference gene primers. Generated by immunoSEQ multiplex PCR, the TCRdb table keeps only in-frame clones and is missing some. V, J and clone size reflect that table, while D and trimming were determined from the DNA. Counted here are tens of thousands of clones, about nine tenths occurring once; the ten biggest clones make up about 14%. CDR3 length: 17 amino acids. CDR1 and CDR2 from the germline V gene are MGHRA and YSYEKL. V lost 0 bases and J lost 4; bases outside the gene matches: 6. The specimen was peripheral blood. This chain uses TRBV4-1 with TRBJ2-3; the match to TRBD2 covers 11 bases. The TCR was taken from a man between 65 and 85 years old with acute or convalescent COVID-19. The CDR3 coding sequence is TGCGCCAGCAGCCAAGATCATCTAGCGGGAGGTGCAGATACGCAGTATTTT. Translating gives CASSQDHLAGGADTQYF.